The sequence of this T cell receptor (beta chain) was determined in a study of blood T cells in healthy people across ages. Study observations and caveats: Underestimates were what the diversity estimates from one million T cells were considered to be. A roughly linear age-dependent decrease characterized TCR beta diversity per million T cells.

This clonotype was counted a few times. Its target is unknown. For the second PCR, which ran for roughly 7 to 11 cycles, a sample-barcoded 5' primer and a J-beta primer mix were used. Each single sample gave us at least 3 million CDR3-containing paired-end reads. In TCRdb, the 5' RACE reads were re-called with MiXCR into one record per CDR3 protein. This table has more than 650,000 distinct CDR3 sequences, about 20% appearing once. Staff drew ten milliliters of peripheral blood from each donor. The CDR3 runs 15 residues. Per the germline V gene, CDR1 is LGHNT and CDR2 is FRNRAP. Between the trimmed V and J ends, which lost 5 bases and 3 bases, there was a span of 15 bases.

The rearrangement joins TRBV12-5 to TRBJ2-3; D remains ambiguous. The clonotype originates from a man between 65 and 85 years old in good health. The material sequenced was blood. The CDR3 spells CASGPTVAETDTQYF. CDR3 nucleotides: TGTGCTAGTGGTCCAACGGTAGCAGAGACAGATACGCAGTATTTT.